These T cell receptor beta chains were read from a single sample in a study of metastatic and nonmetastatic thyroid tumors. TCRdb recomputed clones from the PCR reads via MiXCR. The sample includes about 40,000 clones, 10% to 12% of them seen just once. The sequencing input was blood. These receptor sequences come from a female donor with papillary thyroid cancer or a benign thyroid nodule (not recorded which). Some clones in this sample may be carry-over from other donors' samples. CDR3s include the opening cysteine and the closing phenylalanine or tryptophan. A D gene is named only where the DNA matches it firmly. A clone size is listed for some rows: how often the clone was seen (once, few, many), or a class if it is expanded.

-	TRBV11-3	many	TRBJ2-5	TGTGCCAGCAGCTTTTCCGCTTCCAGGGAGACCCAGTACTTC	CASSFSASRETQYF
-	TRBV7-9	many	TRBJ1-6	TGTGCCAGCAGCTCGGACTCGGCCTCACCCCTCCACTTT	CASSSDSASPLHF
-	TRBV27	many	TRBJ1-2	TGTGCCAGCAGTCAGGGAGGTTGGGGCTACACCTTC	CASSQGGWGYTF
-	TRBV5-1	many	TRBJ2-1	TGCGCCAGCAGCTCCGACACGACAGAGGGCAATGAGCAGTTCTTC	CASSSDTTEGNEQFF
TRBD1	TRBV20-1	many	TRBJ2-3	TGCAGTGCTAGAGCCCTTGACAGGGGAACCCCCCATACGCAGTATTTT	CSARALDRGTPHTQYF
-	TRBV2	many	TRBJ1-1	TGTGCCAGCAGCGCGGGGAACATTGGGGCCACTGAAGCTTTCTTT	CASSAGNIGATEAFF
TRBD2	TRBV6-2/TRBV6-3	-	TRBJ2-1	TGTGCCAGCAGTCTGGGACGTGGTACTAGCGGGAGGGACTACAATGAGCATTTCTTC	CASSLGRGTSGRDYNEHFF
TRBD2	TRBV25-1	many	TRBJ2-5	TGTGCCAGCAGTGTTTTCAGGGGACTAGCCAGCGAGACCCAGTACTTC	CASSVFRGLASETQYF
-	TRBV20-1	many	TRBJ1-2	TGCAGTGCTAAGGACAACTATGGCTACACCTTC	CSAKDNYGYTF
-	TRBV5-8	-	TRBJ2-5	TGTGCCAGCAGGCCCACGTGGGAGAGAGGCACAGAGACCCAGTACTTC	CASRPTWERGTETQYF
TRBD1	TRBV7-8	many	TRBJ2-7	TGTGCCAGCAGCAGAAGAGCCGGACAGGGAAACCACGAGCAGTACTTC	CASSRRAGQGNHEQYF
TRBD2	TRBV7-8	-	TRBJ2-1	TGTGCCAGCAGCTTAACAGCGGGACGCATTGGTGAGCAGTTCTTC	CASSLTAGRIGEQFF
-	TRBV30	many	TRBJ1-1	TGTGCCTGGAGCCTGGACCGGCAGGGGACCACTGAAGCTTTCTTT	CAWSLDRQGTTEAFF
-	TRBV7-2	many	TRBJ2-1	TGTGCCAGCAGCTTAGGGGGGGCGGATAATGAGCAGTTCTTC	CASSLGGADNEQFF
TRBD2	TRBV11-3	many	TRBJ2-7	TGTGCCAGCAGCCTCCCGGGGGGGGAAAACCCCTACGAGCAGTACTTC	CASSLPGGENPYEQYF
-	TRBV20-1	many	TRBJ2-5	TGCAGTGCTGACAAGGACCAAGAGACTCAGTACTTC	CSADKDQETQYF
-	TRBV10-3	many	TRBJ2-7	TGTGCCATCAGTGAGTCGACTTTGCAAACGATGTGGGAGCAGTACTTC	CAISESTLQTMWEQYF
-	TRBV25-1	many	TRBJ2-7	TGTGCCAGCAGCATGTATGGGGAGGAGCAGTACTTC	CASSMYGEEQYF
TRBD2	TRBV4-1	many	TRBJ2-6	TGCGCCAGCAGCCAAGGACTAGCAGTGGGTGGGGCCAACGTCCTGACTTTC	CASSQGLAVGGANVLTF
-	TRBV25-1	many	TRBJ2-1	TGTGCCAGCAGTGAACGGTGGTCGTACAATGAGCAGTTCTTC	CASSERWSYNEQFF
TRBD2	TRBV12-3/TRBV12-4	-	TRBJ2-1	TGTGCCAGCAGTGAATATGGATTTCGGGAGGGCCTCAATGAGAAGTTCTTC	CASSEYGFREGLNEKFF
-	TRBV28	few	TRBJ1-1	TGTGCCAGCAGTAGAGCTGGGGATCTATACACTGAAGCTTTCTTT	CASSRAGDLYTEAFF
TRBD1	TRBV7-2	many	TRBJ2-3	TGTGCCAGCAGCTTAGCAGCCAGGGGGACAATTAGCACAGATACGCAGTATTTT	CASSLAARGTISTDTQYF
-	TRBV30	many	TRBJ2-3	TGTGCCTGGACCCTCAGGGGCGCAGATACGCAGTATTTT	CAWTLRGADTQYF